Presented here are 27 T cell receptor beta chains from one specimen sequenced in a study of Graves' ophthalmopathy and Graves' hyperthyroidism. Amplified TCR beta CDR3 regions were obtained using RNA transcripts as template. The first round was an RT-PCR with HTBI primers, and the second round was a multiplex PCR. TCRdb re-called the multiplex PCR reads with MiXCR, one entry per CDR3 protein. The data show hundreds of thousands of distinct CDR3 sequences, with over 40% seen just once and over 2.5% held by the top ten. The sample was peripheral blood. The source of these receptors is an adult man with Graves' ophthalmopathy.

This clonotype was picked up many times. The rearrangement links TRBV12-5 to TRBJ1-1; no clear D gene. This CDR3 region has 13 residues. V was shortened by 6 bases and J by 1 base, with 9 bases between the two germline ends. Looked up from germline, CDR1 is LGHNT and CDR2 is FRNRAP. The CDR3 region is CASGLGWNTEAFF. The CDR3 coding sequence is TGTGCTAGTGGCCTCGGGTGGAACACTGAAGCTTTCTTT.

The V call is TRBV10-3, the J call TRBJ2-5; D is possibly TRBD2 (6 bases). The CDR3 consists of 16 residues. The germline CDR1 and CDR2 sequences are ENHRY and SYGVKD. The ends were cut back, 10 bases at V and 5 bases at J, with 26 bases in the middle. The CDR3: CASTDPFGGRRETQYF. CDR3 DNA: TGTGCCAGCACCGACCCATTTGGAGGGCGAAGGGAGACCCAGTACTTC.

This chain links TRBV2 with TRBJ2-7; TRBD2 aligns across 7 bases. The V gene's germline CDR1 is SNHLY and CDR2 FYNNEI. CDR3 length: 16 residues. V gave up 6 bases and J gave up 1 base; unmatched junction bases: 12. CDR3: CASSFNPAGPSYEQYF. CDR3 nucleotides: TGTGCCAGCAGCTTTAATCCAGCGGGGCCGTCCTACGAGCAGTACTTC.

This clonotype was seen a handful of times. V is TRBV4-3 and J is TRBJ1-3; D remains ambiguous. V was cut by 0 bases and J by 0 bases, with 9 bases left in between. The CDR3 contains 16 residues. Germline values: CDR1 LGHNA, CDR2 YSLEER. The CDR3 region is CASSQDRENSGNTIYF. The CDR3 DNA follows: TGCGCCAGCAGCCAAGATAGGGAGAACTCTGGAAACACCATATATTTT.

The chain employs TRBV11-1 and TRBJ1-1, with 7 nucleotides matching TRBD1. Germline values: CDR1 SGHAT, CDR2 FQDESV (reference sequence). V gave up 0 bases and J gave up 8 bases; unmatched junction bases: 3. CDR3 length equals 13 residues. Here the CDR3 DNA reads TGTGCCAGCAGCTTAGCCGACAGGGCAGAAGCTTTCTTT. It specifies CASSLADRAEAFF.

This clonotype came up many times. J is TRBJ2-5 and V is TRBV2; 8 bases line up with TRBD1. The CDR3 runs to 15 residues. Germline trimming cut 4 bases from V and 2 bases from J; bases unmatched to any gene: 6. Germline V lookup: CDR1 SNHLY, CDR2 FYNNEI. The CDR3 coding sequence is TGTGCCAGCAGTGGCGGCAGGGGGCGGCAAGAGACCCAGTACTTC. Translating it yields CASSGGRGRQETQYF.

This clonotype was counted many times. This chain uses TRBV29-1 with TRBJ1-1, with TRBD1 matching 9 bases. CDR1 SQVTM and CDR2 ANQGSEA come from the germline V gene. This CDR3 has 14 amino acids. J lost 5 bases, V lost 7 bases, and 11 bases had no gene match. The CDR3 coding sequence is TGCAGCGCTTTTCCCGGGACAGGGTGGACTGAAGCTTTCTTT. Amino acids: CSAFPGTGWTEAFF.

This clonotype has a count of ten or more. The rearrangement links TRBV7-9 to TRBJ1-3; 7 bases align to TRBD1. With 5 bases clipped from V and 6 bases from J, the junction kept 10 bases outside the gene matches. This CDR3 spans 15 amino acids. Germline V gene lookup returns CDR1 SEHNR and CDR2 FQNEAQ (reference sequence). CDR3 bases: TGTGCCAGCAGCCGACAGGGTGACGGCGTAAACACCATATATTTT. Amino acids: CASSRQGDGVNTIYF.

This clonotype has at least ten counts. The gene calls are TRBV25-1 and TRBJ1-2; D is unclear. Trimming shortened V by 0 bases and J by 5 bases, and 10 bases separated the two germline ends. Germline V CDR1 and CDR2: MGHDK, SYGVNS. This CDR3 has 14 residues. CDR3: CASSEYGNYYGYTF. The CDR3 coding sequence is TGTGCCAGCAGTGAATATGGCAACTATTATGGCTACACCTTC.

This clonotype was recorded only once. The V gene is TRBV7-9, the J gene TRBJ1-2, with D unclear. The germline CDR1 and CDR2 sequences are SEHNR and FQNEAQ (reference sequence). The CDR3 is 14 amino acids. Trimming took 5 bases from V and 4 from J, leaving 14 bases between them. CDR3 nucleotide sequence: TGTGCCAGCAGCGCAGAGGGCGGGCGCTATGGCTACACCTTC. This gives the protein CASSAEGGRYGYTF. Full variable domain (missing parts from reference TRBV7-9 and TRBJ1-2): DTGVSQNPRHKITKRGQNVTFRCDPISEHNRLYWYRQTLGQGPEFLTYFQNEAQLEKSRLLSDRFSAERPKGSFSTLEIQRTEQGDSAMYLCASSAEGGRYGYTFGSGTRLTVV.

This clonotype was observed at least ten times. The gene calls are TRBV2 and TRBJ1-2; no definite D call. The CDR3 is 14 amino acids. The germline CDR1 and CDR2 sequences are SNHLY and FYNNEI. V lost 3 bases to trimming and J lost 7 bases, with 15 bases between them. The CDR3 loop is CASSDSGQAFGYTF. In DNA form, the CDR3 reads TGTGCCAGCAGTGACTCCGGGCAGGCCTTTGGCTACACCTTC.

The rearrangement links TRBV5-1 to TRBJ1-6; D call uncertain. The CDR3 extends over 16 amino acids. V was shortened by 5 bases and J by 7 bases, with 19 bases between the two germline ends. Germline V gene data show CDR1 as SGHRS and CDR2 as YFSETQ. CDR3 region: CASRRSNPDGNSPLHF. The DNA of the CDR3 is TGCGCCAGCAGACGAAGTAATCCGGACGGAAATTCACCCCTCCACTTT.

In its sample, this clonotype was seen many times. The chain combines TRBV9 with TRBJ2-6; D unresolved. CDR1 and CDR2 (germline): SGDLS, YYNGEE. CDR3 length equals 13 residues. Trimming stripped 5 bases from V and 0 bases from J, with 3 bases between. CDR3 nucleotides: TGTGCCAGCAGAAGCTCTGGGGCCAACGTCCTGACTTTC. It translates to CASRSSGANVLTF.

As regards this clonotype: A junction boundary mismatches the germline segment, possibly from a read error. This rearrangement joins TRBV10-3 to TRBJ1-1; D possibly corresponds to TRBD1 (6 bases). CDR3 size: 16 residues. Looked up from germline, CDR1 is ENHRY and CDR2 is SYGVKD. The CDR3 region is CASSPKGGRLDTEAFF. CDR3 bases: TGTGCCAGCAGTCCAAAGGGGGGGCGGTTAGACACTGAAGCTTTCTTT.

This clonotype was seen repeatedly, ten times or more. This chain connects TRBV20-1 to TRBJ1-2; TRBD1 agrees at 9 bases. The V segment lost 6 bases and the J segment 6 bases; nucleotides outside the gene matches: 8. The germline V gene encodes CDR1 DFQATT and CDR2 SNEGSKA (reference sequence). CDR3 length: 13 amino acids. This CDR3 reads CSALTGGKDGYTF. CDR3 coding DNA: TGCAGTGCGCTTACAGGGGGCAAGGATGGCTACACCTTC.

This clonotype was seen more than once but under ten times. This chain uses TRBV6-6 with TRBJ1-5, with D unresolved. The V end was cut by 5 bases, the J end by 0 bases, with 14 bases between. The germline V gene encodes CDR1 MNHNY and CDR2 SVGAGI (reference sequence). The CDR3 runs 16 residues. DNA for the CDR3: TGTGCCAGCAGTGAACTATTCCCATATAGCAATCAGCCCCAGCATTTT. Protein sequence: CASSELFPYSNQPQHF.

In its sample, this clonotype was seen a few times. V and J are TRBV20-1 and TRBJ1-1; 10 bases align to TRBD1. Germline CDR1 is DFQATT and CDR2 is SNEGSKA (reference sequence). This CDR3 contains 14 residues. The J segment lost 1 base and the V segment lost 5 bases, leaving 4 bases of the junction unmatched. CDR3 residues: CSARTGGANTEAFF. CDR3 sequence (DNA): TGCAGTGCTCGGACAGGGGGAGCGAACACTGAAGCTTTCTTT.

The genes are TRBV7-9 and TRBJ2-5; 9 bases agree with TRBD1. V lost 5 bases, J lost 10 bases, and 14 bases stayed unmatched. The V gene's germline CDR1 is SEHNR and CDR2 FQNEAQ (reference sequence). This CDR3 region has 15 residues. DNA for the CDR3: TGTGCCAGCAGCCCGGGGGGACAGGGTACCTATGGCCAGTACTTC. It is translated as CASSPGGQGTYGQYF.

This clonotype was observed many times. The chain uses TRBV7-8 and TRBJ2-7; tentatively, D is TRBD1 (5 bases). V was cut by 2 bases and J by 3 bases, with 11 bases left in between. The germline V gene has CDR1 SGHVS and CDR2 FQNEAQ. The length of the CDR3 is 14 residues. The chain's CDR3 is CASSLNRRYYEQYF. CDR3 coding DNA: TGTGCCAGCAGCTTAAACAGGCGGTACTACGAGCAGTACTTC.

V gene TRBV19 combines with J gene TRBJ2-1; D is unresolved. Between the trimmed V and J ends, which lost 4 bases and 13 bases, there was a span of 11 bases. From germline, CDR1 is LNHDA and CDR2 SQIVND (reference sequence). The CDR3 runs to 11 residues. CDR3 nucleotide sequence: TGTGCCAGTAGTAGGTCCGGGCTTCAGTTCTTC. This encodes CASSRSGLQFF.

The rearrangement joins TRBV7-2 to TRBJ2-7; TRBD2 aligns across 7 bases. The length of the CDR3 is 13 residues. The V and J ends lost 8 bases and 3 bases, in that order; junction bases with no gene match: 7. CDR1 and CDR2 from the germline V gene are SGHTA and FQGNSA. CDR3 DNA: TGTGCCAGCTCACCCCGGGAGGTCTACGAGCAGTACTTC. Its translation is CASSPREVYEQYF.

This clonotype showed up just a few times. CDR3 in DNA: TGTGCCAGCTCACCACAAGGAGGGGCTGGGGCCAACGTCCTGACTTTC. Encoded protein: CASSPQGGAGANVLTF. This chain links TRBV9 with TRBJ2-6, with a tentative D call TRBD2 (6 bases). From germline, CDR1 is SGDLS and CDR2 YYNGEE. The CDR3 extends over 16 amino acids. The V end was cut by 7 bases, the J end by 2 bases, with 16 bases between.

This clonotype turned up a few times. The chain uses TRBV12-3 or TRBV12-4 and TRBJ2-5; the D gene is possibly TRBD2 (6 bases). The CDR3 is 15 residues long. V shed 8 bases and J shed 0 bases, with 16 bases lying between them. The CDR3 nucleotides are TGTGCCAGCGGGGAGGTAGATTGGTACCAAGAGACCCAGTACTTC. The encoded protein is CASGEVDWYQETQYF.

The chain has TRBV7-6 and TRBJ2-6, with 7 bases matching TRBD1. This CDR3 is 19 amino acids long. Germline lookup yields CDR1 SGHVS and CDR2 FNYEAQ. The ends lost 2 bases at V and 3 bases at J; junction bases unmatched: 13. The CDR3 bases are TGTGCCAGCAGCTTAAATGGTTTGAAGGGGGCGCTTGGGGCCAACGTCCTGACTTTC. Its translation is CASSLNGLKGALGANVLTF.

This clonotype showed up just once. This could be a read error, since a much larger clone is one nucleotide away. This rearrangement joins TRBV7-8 to TRBJ2-7; TRBD1 aligns across 9 bases. This CDR3 region has 14 residues. CDR1 is SGHVS, CDR2 FQNEAQ, per germline. The CDR3 nucleotides are TGTGCCAGCAGCCTTCCGGGACAGGGATACGAGCAGTGCTTC. Translation: CASSLPGQGYEQCF.

This clonotype came up a few times. The chain recombines TRBV4-1 with TRBJ1-1; unclear D gene. Germline CDR1 MGHRA, CDR2 YSYEKL. The ends were cut back, 0 bases at V and 0 bases at J, with 2 bases in the middle. The CDR3 length is 13 residues. CDR3 nucleotides: TGCGCCAGCAGCCAAGAAATGAACACTGAAGCTTTCTTT. Encoded protein: CASSQEMNTEAFF.

This clonotype was counted ten times or more. V gene TRBV10-3 combines with J gene TRBJ2-6; either TRBD1 or TRBD2 may fit D (5 bases each). The CDR3 is 19 amino acids. Germline V gene data show CDR1 as ENHRY and CDR2 as SYGVKD. Deletions cut 10 bases from V and 0 bases from J, with 25 bases between. In DNA, the CDR3 is TGTGCCAGCACTACCGAGGGGCAGGGTTACCTCTCTGGGGCCAACGTCCTGACTTTC. It is translated as CASTTEGQGYLSGANVLTF.